The present T cell receptor beta chain was sequenced within a study of CD8 T cell repertoires and HIV-1 epitope variants. Study-wide context: The baseline condition was 1M T cells left uncultured. Points from the study as a whole: A handful of clonotypes recognized Nef KF9, one HW9, none TAALDMSHF.

J lost 5 bases, V lost 5 bases, and 7 bases had no gene match. The V gene's germline CDR1 is MNHEY and CDR2 SVGAGI. This CDR3 region has 15 residues. TCRdb's copy holds only in-frame clones and misses some; the assay was immunoSEQ multiplex PCR. The table lists under 6,000 clones, approximately 71% of them singletons. Regarding this clone: Its antigen is not known.

This TCR came from a male donor with HIV. Material: cultured CD8+ T cells derived from PBMCs. The chain has TRBV6-5 and TRBJ2-7; TRBD2 matches 12 bases. The chain's CDR3 is CASSHRTSGRNEQYF. The CDR3 nucleotides are TGTGCCAGCAGTCACCGTACTAGCGGGAGGAACGAGCAGTACTTC.